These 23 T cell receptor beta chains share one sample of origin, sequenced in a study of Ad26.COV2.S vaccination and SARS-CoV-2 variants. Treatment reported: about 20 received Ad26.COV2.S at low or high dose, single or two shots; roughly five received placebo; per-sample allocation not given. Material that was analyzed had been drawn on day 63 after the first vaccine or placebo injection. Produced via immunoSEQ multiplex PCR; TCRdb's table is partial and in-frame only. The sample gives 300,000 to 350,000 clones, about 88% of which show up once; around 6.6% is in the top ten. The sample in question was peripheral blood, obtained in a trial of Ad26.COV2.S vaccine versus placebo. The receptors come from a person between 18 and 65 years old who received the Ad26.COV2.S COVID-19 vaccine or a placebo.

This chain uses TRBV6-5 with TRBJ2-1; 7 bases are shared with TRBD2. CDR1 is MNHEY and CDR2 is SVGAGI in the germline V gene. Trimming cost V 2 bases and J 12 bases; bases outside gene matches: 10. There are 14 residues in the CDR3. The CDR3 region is CASSYGGTTGVQFF. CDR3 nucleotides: TGTGCCAGCAGTTACGGGGGGACTACGGGAGTGCAGTTCTTC.

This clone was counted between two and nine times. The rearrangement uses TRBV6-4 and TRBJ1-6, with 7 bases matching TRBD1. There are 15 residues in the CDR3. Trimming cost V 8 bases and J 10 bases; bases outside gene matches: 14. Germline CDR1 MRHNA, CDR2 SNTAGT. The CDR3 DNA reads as TGTGCCAGCTCGACAGGGAGAGGAGCGGGATCACCCCTCCACTTT. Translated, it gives CASSTGRGAGSPLHF.

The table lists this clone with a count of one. The CDR3 bases are TGTGCCAGCAGTTGGCCGGGACTTAAGTCGTTGTACTTC. Protein: CASSWPGLKSLYF. The chain couples TRBV6-2 or TRBV6-3 to TRBJ2-7, with D possibly being TRBD2 (6 bases). The CDR3 has 13 residues. CDR1 and CDR2 from the germline V gene are MNHEY and SVGEGT. Trimming took off 4 bases at V and 12 bases at J, with 19 bases between the two ends.

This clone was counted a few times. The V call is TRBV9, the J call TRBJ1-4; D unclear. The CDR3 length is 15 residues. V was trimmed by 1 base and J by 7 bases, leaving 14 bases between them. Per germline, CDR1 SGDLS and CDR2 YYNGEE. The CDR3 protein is CASSVSLRGSEKLFF. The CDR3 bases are TGTGCCAGCAGCGTATCGCTTCGAGGAAGTGAAAAACTGTTTTTT.

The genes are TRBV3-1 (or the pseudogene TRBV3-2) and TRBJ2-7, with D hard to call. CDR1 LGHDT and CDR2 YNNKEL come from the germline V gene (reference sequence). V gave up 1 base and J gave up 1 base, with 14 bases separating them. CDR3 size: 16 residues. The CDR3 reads CASSQVLGSGSYEQYF. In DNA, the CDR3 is TGTGCCAGCAGCCAAGTCCTGGGGTCTGGGTCCTACGAGCAGTACTTC.

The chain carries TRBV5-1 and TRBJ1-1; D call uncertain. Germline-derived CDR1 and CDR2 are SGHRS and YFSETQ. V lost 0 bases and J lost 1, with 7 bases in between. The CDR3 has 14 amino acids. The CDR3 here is CASSLEPRNTEAFF. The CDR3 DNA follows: TGCGCCAGCAGCTTGGAACCCCGGAACACTGAAGCTTTCTTT.

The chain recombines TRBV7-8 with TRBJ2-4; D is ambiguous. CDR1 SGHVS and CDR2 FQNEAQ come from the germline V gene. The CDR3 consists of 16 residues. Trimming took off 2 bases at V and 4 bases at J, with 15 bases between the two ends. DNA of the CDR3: TGTGCCAGCAGCTTATGGGAATCCGAGCCGAAAAACATTCAGTACTTC. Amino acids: CASSLWESEPKNIQYF.

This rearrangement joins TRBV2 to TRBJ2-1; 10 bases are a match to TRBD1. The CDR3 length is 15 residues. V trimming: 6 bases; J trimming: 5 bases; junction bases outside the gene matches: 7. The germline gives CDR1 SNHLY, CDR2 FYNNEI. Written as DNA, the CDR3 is TGTGCCAGCAGGGGTTCCGGGACAGGGGACAATGAGCAGTTCTTC. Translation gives CASRGSGTGDNEQFF.

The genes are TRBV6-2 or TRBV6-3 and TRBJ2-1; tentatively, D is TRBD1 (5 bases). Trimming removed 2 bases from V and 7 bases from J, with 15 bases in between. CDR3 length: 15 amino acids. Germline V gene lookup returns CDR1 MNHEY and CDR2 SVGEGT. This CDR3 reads CASSYRQGSGNEQFF. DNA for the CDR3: TGTGCCAGCAGTTACCGGCAGGGCTCAGGAAATGAGCAGTTCTTC.

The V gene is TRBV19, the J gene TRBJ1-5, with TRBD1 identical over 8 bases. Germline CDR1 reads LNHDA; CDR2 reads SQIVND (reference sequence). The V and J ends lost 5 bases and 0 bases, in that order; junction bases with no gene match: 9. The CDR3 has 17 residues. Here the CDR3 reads CASSPRTGRDSNQPQHF. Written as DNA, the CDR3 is TGTGCCAGTAGTCCCCGGACAGGGCGAGATAGCAATCAGCCCCAGCATTTT.

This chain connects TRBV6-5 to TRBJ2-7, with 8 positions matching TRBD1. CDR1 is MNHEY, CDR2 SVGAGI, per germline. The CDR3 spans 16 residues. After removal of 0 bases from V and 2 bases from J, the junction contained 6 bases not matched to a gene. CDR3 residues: CASSYSPGGAPYEQYF. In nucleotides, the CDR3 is TGTGCCAGCAGTTACTCCCCAGGGGGCGCCCCCTACGAGCAGTACTTC.

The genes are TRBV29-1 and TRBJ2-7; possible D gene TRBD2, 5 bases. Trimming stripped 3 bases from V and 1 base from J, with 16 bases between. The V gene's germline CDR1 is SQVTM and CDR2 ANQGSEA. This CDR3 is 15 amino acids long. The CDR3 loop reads CSVEYLYQRSYEQYF. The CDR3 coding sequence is TGCAGCGTTGAGTATTTGTACCAGCGGTCCTACGAGCAGTACTTC.

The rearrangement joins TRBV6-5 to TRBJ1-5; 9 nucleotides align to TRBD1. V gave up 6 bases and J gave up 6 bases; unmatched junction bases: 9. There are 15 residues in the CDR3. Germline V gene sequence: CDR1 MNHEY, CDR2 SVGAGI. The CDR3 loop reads CASRALTGGGQPQHF. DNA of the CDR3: TGTGCCAGCAGGGCCCTTACAGGGGGCGGTCAGCCCCAGCATTTT.

The CDR3 sequence is CASSEALRGLRNTIYF. DNA of the CDR3: TGTGCCAGCAGTGAAGCGCTTCGGGGTTTAAGAAACACCATATATTTT. This chain links TRBV2 with TRBJ1-3, with D uncertain. CDR1 and CDR2 (germline): SNHLY, FYNNEI. Trimming shortened V by 0 bases and J by 5 bases, and 14 bases separated the two germline ends. The CDR3 loop spans 16 amino acids. Full variable domain (outside the CDR3, taken from reference TRBV2 and TRBJ1-3): EPEVTQTPSHQVTQMGQEVILRCVPISNHLYFYWYRQILGQKVEFLVSFYNNEISEKSEIFDDQFSVERPDGSNFTLKIRSTKLEDSAMYFCASSEALRGLRNTIYFGEGSWLTVV.

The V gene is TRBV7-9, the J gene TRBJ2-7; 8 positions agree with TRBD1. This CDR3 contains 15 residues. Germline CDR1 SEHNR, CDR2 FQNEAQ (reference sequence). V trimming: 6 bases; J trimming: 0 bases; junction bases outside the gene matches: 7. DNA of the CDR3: TGTGCCAGCAGTTCCGGACAGGGAGACTCCTACGAGCAGTACTTC. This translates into CASSSGQGDSYEQYF.

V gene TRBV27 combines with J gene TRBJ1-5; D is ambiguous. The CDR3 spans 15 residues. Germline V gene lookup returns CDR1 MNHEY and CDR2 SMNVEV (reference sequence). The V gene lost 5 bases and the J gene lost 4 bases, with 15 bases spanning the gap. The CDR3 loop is CASSVYPGDNQPQHF. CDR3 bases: TGTGCCAGCAGTGTATACCCAGGAGATAATCAGCCCCAGCATTTT.

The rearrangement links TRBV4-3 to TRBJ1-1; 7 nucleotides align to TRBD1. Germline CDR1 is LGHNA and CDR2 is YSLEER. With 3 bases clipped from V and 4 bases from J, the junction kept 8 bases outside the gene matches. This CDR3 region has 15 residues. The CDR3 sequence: CASSQAQGGGTEAFF. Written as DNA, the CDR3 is TGCGCCAGCAGCCAGGCCCAGGGGGGGGGCACTGAAGCTTTCTTT.

The chain's CDR3 is CASTVWAGGGTDTQYF. The CDR3 DNA follows: TGTGCCAGCACCGTCTGGGCGGGAGGGGGCACAGATACGCAGTATTTT. The chain uses TRBV7-9 and TRBJ2-3; 9 bases agree with TRBD2. V lost 7 bases to trimming and J lost 1 base; unmatched junction nucleotides: 9. This CDR3 region has 16 residues. Germline V gene lookup returns CDR1 SEHNR and CDR2 FQNEAQ (reference sequence). The full variable domain, with the rest looked up from reference TRBV7-9 and TRBJ2-3, is DTGVSQNPRHKITKRGQNVTFRCDPISEHNRLYWYRQTLGQGPEFLTYFQNEAQLEKSRLLSDRFSAERPKGSFSTLEIQRTEQGDSAMYLCASTVWAGGGTDTQYFGPGTRLTVL.

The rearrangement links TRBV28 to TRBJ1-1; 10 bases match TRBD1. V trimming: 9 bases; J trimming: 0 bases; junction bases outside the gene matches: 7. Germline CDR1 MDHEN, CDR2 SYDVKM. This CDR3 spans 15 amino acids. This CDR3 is CASKPTGGMNTEAFF. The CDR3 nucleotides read TGTGCCAGTAAACCGACAGGGGGCATGAACACTGAAGCTTTCTTT.

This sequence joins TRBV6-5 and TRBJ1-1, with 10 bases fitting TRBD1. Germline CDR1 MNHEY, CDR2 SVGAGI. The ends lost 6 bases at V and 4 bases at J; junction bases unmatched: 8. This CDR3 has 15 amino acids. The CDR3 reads CASRGQGLLVTEAFF. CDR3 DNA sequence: TGTGCCAGCAGGGGACAGGGGCTTCTGGTCACTGAAGCTTTCTTT.

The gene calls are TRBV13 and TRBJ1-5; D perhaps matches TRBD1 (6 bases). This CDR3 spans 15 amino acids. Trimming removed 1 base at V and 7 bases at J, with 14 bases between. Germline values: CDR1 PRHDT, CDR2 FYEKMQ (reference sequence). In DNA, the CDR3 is TGTGCCAGCAGCTTAGAGGGGGAACCGGGACAGCCCCAGCATTTT. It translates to CASSLEGEPGQPQHF.

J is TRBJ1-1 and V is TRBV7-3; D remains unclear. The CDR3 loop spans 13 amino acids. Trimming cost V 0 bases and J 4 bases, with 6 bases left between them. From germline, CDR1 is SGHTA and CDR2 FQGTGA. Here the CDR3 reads CASSLTRSTEAFF. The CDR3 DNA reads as TGTGCCAGCAGCTTAACTAGGTCCACTGAAGCTTTCTTT.

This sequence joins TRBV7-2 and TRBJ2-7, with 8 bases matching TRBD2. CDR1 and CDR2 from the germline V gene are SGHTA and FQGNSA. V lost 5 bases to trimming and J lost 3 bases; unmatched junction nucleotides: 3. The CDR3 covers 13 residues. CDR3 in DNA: TGTGCCAGCAGCCCGGGACTAGTCTACGAGCAGTACTTC. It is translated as CASSPGLVYEQYF.